The 13 T cell receptor beta chains reported below all come from one sample, sequenced in a study of regulatory T cells in long-lasting Graves disease. As for time point: newly diagnosed GD, antithyroid drugs for less than 3 months. PBMCs provided the RNA from which the TCR library was made. HTBI primers from iRepertoire and Arm-PCR of CDR3 regions yielded the TCR beta libraries. Using its own MiXCR run on the multiplex PCR reads, TCRdb lists one record per CDR3 protein. Among around 480,000 distinct CDR3 sequences listed, 15% to 20% were seen once. In addition, the sample was reused for a study of T cells in Graves' hyperthyroidism and ophthalmopathy.

The sequencing here drew on peripheral blood mononuclear cells (PBMCs), taken at new diagnosis, from a patient treated with antithyroid drugs. All receptors derive from a woman aged 40-60 years with Graves disease.

This clonotype was found many times. The CDR3 protein is CASSVIRLFNTGELFF. For the CDR3, the DNA is TGTGCCAGCAGTGTGATCCGGCTGTTTAACACCGGGGAGCTGTTTTTT. The rearrangement links TRBV2 to TRBJ2-2, with D unclear. Per the germline V gene, CDR1 is SNHLY and CDR2 is FYNNEI. V lost 4 bases and J lost 2, with 14 bases in between. The CDR3 sequence is 16 residues long.

Notes on this clonotype: One base away lies a much larger clone, so this may be a sequencing read error. V gene TRBV11-3 combines with J gene TRBJ2-3; possible D gene TRBD1, 6 bases. Germline V gene data show CDR1 as SGHNT and CDR2 as YENEEA. V lost 5 bases to trimming and J lost 2 bases, with 17 bases between them. The CDR3 has 16 amino acids. For the CDR3, the DNA is TGTGCCAGCAGCGCCCGGGCAGGGGCTACCACAGATACGCAGTATTTT. Translated: CASSARAGATTDTQYF.

This clonotype has a count of ten or more. The chain uses TRBV7-6 and TRBJ2-3; D may be TRBD2 (7 bases). From germline, CDR1 is SGHVS and CDR2 FNYEAQ. The CDR3 spans 15 residues. V was cut by 5 bases and J by 2 bases, with 14 bases left in between. CDR3 residues: CASSRGGTTTDTQYF. The CDR3 nucleotides are TGTGCCAGCAGCCGAGGGGGGACTACCACAGATACGCAGTATTTT.

The chain is built from TRBV3-1 and TRBJ1-1, with D unresolved. V was shortened by 0 bases and J by 1 base, with 12 bases between the two germline ends. Per the germline V gene, CDR1 is LGHDT and CDR2 is YNNKEL (reference sequence). This CDR3 has 16 residues. The CDR3 reads CASSQDFGGWNTEAFF. The CDR3 DNA reads as TGTGCCAGCAGCCAAGATTTCGGCGGTTGGAACACTGAAGCTTTCTTT.

This clonotype was seen at least ten times. The CDR3 DNA sequence: TGTGCCAGTTCGGGCCTCTTGGGCACTGAAGCTTTCTTT. Encoded protein: CASSGLLGTEAFF. The chain links TRBV2 to TRBJ1-1; D call uncertain. The germline gives CDR1 SNHLY, CDR2 FYNNEI. This CDR3 comprises 13 residues. V was pared by 9 bases and J by 4 bases, with 15 bases between.

In this sample, this clonotype turned up a few times. The rearrangement uses TRBV15 and TRBJ1-2; D might be TRBD1 (5 bases). Germline CDR1 is LNHNV and CDR2 is YYDKDF (reference sequence). The CDR3 sequence is 14 residues long. Trimming cost V 5 bases and J 2 bases, with 12 bases left between them. DNA of the CDR3: TGTGCCACCAGCGGGGGATGGCAGAACTATGGCTACACCTTC. As protein: CATSGGWQNYGYTF.

At least ten counts were recorded for this clonotype. The chain joins TRBV2 to TRBJ2-1; D is possibly TRBD2 (5 bases). V lost 0 bases and J 0 bases, leaving 9 bases between the germline ends. CDR3 length: 16 amino acids. CDR1 SNHLY and CDR2 FYNNEI come from the germline V gene. The DNA for the CDR3 is TGTGCCAGCAGTGAAGCGGGGAGAGGCTCCTACAATGAGCAGTTCTTC. This gives the protein CASSEAGRGSYNEQFF.

The V gene is TRBV20-1, the J gene TRBJ2-1, with TRBD2 matching over 13 bases. Germline V CDR1 and CDR2: DFQATT, SNEGSKA (reference sequence). After removal of 6 bases from V and 9 bases from J, the junction contained 5 bases not matched to a gene. The CDR3 runs to 13 residues. Written as DNA, the CDR3 is TGCAGTGCAACTAGCGGGGGGGCATCTGAGCAGTTCTTC. Translating gives CSATSGGASEQFF.

There are a few counts of this clonotype. As DNA, the CDR3 is TGTGCCACCAGCAGCGAGGGTCCCTATCAGCCCCAGCATTTT. Its protein product is CATSSEGPYQPQHF. This rearrangement joins TRBV15 to TRBJ1-5; D is undetermined. This CDR3 spans 14 amino acids. Between the trimmed V and J ends, which lost 3 bases and 5 bases, there was a span of 11 bases. Germline V lookup: CDR1 LNHNV, CDR2 YYDKDF (reference sequence).

This clonotype has a handful of counts. The chain carries TRBV19 and TRBJ1-1; D unclear. Germline-derived CDR1 and CDR2 are LNHDA and SQIVND (reference sequence). V lost 6 bases to trimming and J lost 4 bases, with 12 bases between them. This CDR3 is built from 13 residues. The CDR3 nucleotides read TGTGCCAGTAGGTGGCGCGAGGGCACTGAAGCTTTCTTT. It is translated as CASRWREGTEAFF.

This clonotype showed up many times. The gene calls are TRBV12-3 or TRBV12-4 and TRBJ2-1; D is undetermined. There are 11 residues in the CDR3. Deletions cut 3 bases from V and 12 bases from J, with 9 bases between. The CDR3 coding sequence is TGTGCCAGCAGTTTCAGTCCAGTGCAGTTCTTC. Translated, it gives CASSFSPVQFF.

This clonotype has at least ten counts. The J gene is TRBJ1-4, the V gene TRBV11-3; no reliable D call. From germline, CDR1 is SGHNT and CDR2 YENEEA. V lost 8 bases and J lost 5, with 9 bases in between. CDR3 length: 12 residues. The chain's CDR3 is CASAFQNEKLFF. DNA for the CDR3: TGTGCCAGCGCGTTTCAGAATGAAAAACTGTTTTTT.

The chain couples TRBV3-1 to TRBJ2-5; D is unresolved. The CDR3 runs to 15 residues. Germline V gene data show CDR1 as LGHDT and CDR2 as YNNKEL (reference sequence). The germline V and J ends were trimmed by 0 bases and 0 bases, with 8 bases remaining between them. In DNA, the CDR3 is TGTGCCAGCAGCCAAGATCCCAACTACCAAGAGACCCAGTACTTC. This translates into CASSQDPNYQETQYF.